This TCR beta chain was captured in a study of blood T cell repertoires in COVID-19. There are 15 residues in the CDR3. Trimming left V 4 bases short and J 1 base short, with 13 bases between. Germline values: CDR1 MNHEY, CDR2 SVGAGI. This table comes from immunoSEQ multiplex PCR, and its TCRdb copy is limited to in-frame clones, with some not included. The sample includes 200,000 to 250,000 clones, 82% of them seen just once. The sequencing sample was made of peripheral blood. The chain recombines TRBV6-5 with TRBJ2-5; a possible D gene is TRBD1 (6 bases). The TCR was taken from a woman of 80 years or more with COVID-19, enrolled during active disease. The CDR3 coding sequence is TGTGCCAGCAGTTGGAGGACAGTTTCCCAAGAGACCCAGTACTTC. This codes for CASSWRTVSQETQYF.